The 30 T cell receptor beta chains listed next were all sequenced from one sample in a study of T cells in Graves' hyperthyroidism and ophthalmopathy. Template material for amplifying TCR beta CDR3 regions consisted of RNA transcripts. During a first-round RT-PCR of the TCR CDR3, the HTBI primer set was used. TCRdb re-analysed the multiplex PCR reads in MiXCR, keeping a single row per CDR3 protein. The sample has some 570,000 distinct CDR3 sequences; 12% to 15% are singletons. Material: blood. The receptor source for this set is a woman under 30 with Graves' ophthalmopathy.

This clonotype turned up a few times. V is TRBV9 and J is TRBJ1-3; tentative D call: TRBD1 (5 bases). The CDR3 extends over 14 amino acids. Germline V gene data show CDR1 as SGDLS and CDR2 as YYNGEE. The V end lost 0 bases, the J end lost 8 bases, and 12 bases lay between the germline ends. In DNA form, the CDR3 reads TGTGCCAGCAGCGTAGTGGGACCTAGGGACACCATATATTTT. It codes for CASSVVGPRDTIYF.

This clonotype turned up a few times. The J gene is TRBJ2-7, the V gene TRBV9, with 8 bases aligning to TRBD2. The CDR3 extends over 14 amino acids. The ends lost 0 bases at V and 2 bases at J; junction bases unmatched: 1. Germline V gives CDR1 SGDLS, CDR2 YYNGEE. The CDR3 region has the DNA TGTGCCAGCAGCGTAGGGGGACTAGCCTACGAGCAGTACTTC. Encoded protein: CASSVGGLAYEQYF.

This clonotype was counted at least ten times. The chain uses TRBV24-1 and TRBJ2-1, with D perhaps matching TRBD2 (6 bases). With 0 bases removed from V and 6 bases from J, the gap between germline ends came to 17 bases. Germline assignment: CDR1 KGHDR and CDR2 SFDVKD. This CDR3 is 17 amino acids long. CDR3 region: CATSDLAPRKGGNEQFF. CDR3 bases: TGTGCCACCAGTGATTTGGCCCCCAGGAAGGGAGGCAATGAGCAGTTCTTC.

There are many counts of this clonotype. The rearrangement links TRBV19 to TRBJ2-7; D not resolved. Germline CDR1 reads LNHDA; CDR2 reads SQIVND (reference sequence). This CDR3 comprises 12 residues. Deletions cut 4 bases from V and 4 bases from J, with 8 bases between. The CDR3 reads CASSSDTYEQYF. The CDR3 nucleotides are TGTGCCAGTAGTAGCGACACATACGAGCAGTACTTC.

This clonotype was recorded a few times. Written as DNA, the CDR3 is TGTGCCAGCAGTTATGACATGACCTACGAGCAGTACTTC. Translated, it gives CASSYDMTYEQYF. The chain employs TRBV6-5 and TRBJ2-7; D uncertain. Trimming pared 3 bases from V and 2 bases from J, leaving 8 bases between. The CDR3 runs to 13 residues. Germline V CDR1 and CDR2: MNHEY, SVGAGI.

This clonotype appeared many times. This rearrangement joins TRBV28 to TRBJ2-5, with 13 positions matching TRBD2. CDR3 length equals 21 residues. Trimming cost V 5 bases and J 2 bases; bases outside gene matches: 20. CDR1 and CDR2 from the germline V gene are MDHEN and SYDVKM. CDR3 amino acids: CASSLLGGGLAGLDKQETQYF. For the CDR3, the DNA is TGTGCCAGCAGTCTCCTTGGGGGGGGACTAGCGGGACTGGACAAACAAGAGACCCAGTACTTC.

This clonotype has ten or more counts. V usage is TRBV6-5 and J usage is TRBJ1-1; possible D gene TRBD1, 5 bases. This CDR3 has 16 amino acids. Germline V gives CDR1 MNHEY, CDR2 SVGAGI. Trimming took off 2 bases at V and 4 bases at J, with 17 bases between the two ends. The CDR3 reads CASSYRPEGFVTEAFF. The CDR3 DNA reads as TGTGCCAGCAGTTACCGGCCGGAGGGGTTCGTCACTGAAGCTTTCTTT.

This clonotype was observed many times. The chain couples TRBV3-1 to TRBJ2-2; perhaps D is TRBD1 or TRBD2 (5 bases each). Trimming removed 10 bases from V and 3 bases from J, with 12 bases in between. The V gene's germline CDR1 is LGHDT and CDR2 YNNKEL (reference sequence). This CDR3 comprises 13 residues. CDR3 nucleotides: TGTGCCACCCCGAGGGGTGACACCGGGGAGCTGTTTTTT. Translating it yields CATPRGDTGELFF.

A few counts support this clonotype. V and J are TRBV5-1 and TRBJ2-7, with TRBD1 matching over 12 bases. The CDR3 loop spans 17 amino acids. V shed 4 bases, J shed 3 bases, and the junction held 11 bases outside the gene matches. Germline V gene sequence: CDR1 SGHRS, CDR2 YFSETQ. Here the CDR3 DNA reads TGCGCCAGCAGCCGGGACAGGGGGCTTAATCGGCACTACGAGCAGTACTTC. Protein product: CASSRDRGLNRHYEQYF.

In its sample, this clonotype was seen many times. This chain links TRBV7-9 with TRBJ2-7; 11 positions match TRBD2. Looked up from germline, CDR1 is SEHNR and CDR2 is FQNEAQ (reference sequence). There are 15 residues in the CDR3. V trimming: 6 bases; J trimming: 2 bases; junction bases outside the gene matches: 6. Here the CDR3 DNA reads TGTGCCAGCAGACCCCGGACTAGCGGGCCCTACGAGCAGTACTTC. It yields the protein CASRPRTSGPYEQYF.

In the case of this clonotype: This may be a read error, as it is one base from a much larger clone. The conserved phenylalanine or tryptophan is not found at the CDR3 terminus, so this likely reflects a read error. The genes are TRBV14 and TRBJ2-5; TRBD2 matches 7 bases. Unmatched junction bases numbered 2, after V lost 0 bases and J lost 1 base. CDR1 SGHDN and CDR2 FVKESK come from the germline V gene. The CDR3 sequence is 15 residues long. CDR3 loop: CASSQDTGGQETQYL. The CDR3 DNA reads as TGTGCCAGCAGCCAAGATACGGGGGGCCAAGAGACCCAGTACCTC.

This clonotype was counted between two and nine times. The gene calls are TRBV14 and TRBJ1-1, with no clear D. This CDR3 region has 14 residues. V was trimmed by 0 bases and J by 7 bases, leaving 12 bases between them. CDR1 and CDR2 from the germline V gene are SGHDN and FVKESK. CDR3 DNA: TGTGCCAGCAGCCAAGATCAGGAACTCGATGAAGCTTTCTTT. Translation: CASSQDQELDEAFF. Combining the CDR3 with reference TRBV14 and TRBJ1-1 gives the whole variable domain EAGVTQFPSHSVIEKGQTVTLRCDPISGHDNLYWYRRVMGKEIKFLLHFVKESKQDESGMPNNRFLAERTGGTYSTLKVQPAELEDSGVYFCASSQDQELDEAFFGQGTRLTVV.

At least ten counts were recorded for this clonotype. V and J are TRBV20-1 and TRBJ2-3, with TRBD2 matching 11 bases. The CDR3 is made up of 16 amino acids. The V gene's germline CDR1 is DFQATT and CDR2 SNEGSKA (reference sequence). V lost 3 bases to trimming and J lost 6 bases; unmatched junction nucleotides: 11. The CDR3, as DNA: TGCAGTGCTAGTATTGGTAGCGGGAGGGCCAGGGATACGCAGTATTTT. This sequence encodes CSASIGSGRARDTQYF.

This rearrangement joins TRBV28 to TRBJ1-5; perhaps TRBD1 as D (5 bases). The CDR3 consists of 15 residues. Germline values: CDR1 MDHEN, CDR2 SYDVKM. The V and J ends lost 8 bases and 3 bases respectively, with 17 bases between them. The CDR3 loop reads CASARQRQTNQPQHF. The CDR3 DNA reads TGTGCCAGCGCTAGACAAAGACAGACCAATCAGCCCCAGCATTTT.

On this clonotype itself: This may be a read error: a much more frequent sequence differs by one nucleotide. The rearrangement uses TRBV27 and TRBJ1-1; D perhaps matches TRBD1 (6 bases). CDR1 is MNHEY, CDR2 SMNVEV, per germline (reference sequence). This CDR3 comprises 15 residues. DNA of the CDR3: TGTGCCAGCGGTTTAAGTATAGGGGGGGACACTGAAGCTTTCTTT. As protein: CASGLSIGGDTEAFF.

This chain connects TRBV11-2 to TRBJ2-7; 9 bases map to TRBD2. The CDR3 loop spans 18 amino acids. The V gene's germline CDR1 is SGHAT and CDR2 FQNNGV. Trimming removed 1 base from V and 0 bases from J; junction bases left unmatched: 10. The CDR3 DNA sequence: TGTGCCAGCAGCTTAGTCGGTACTAGCGGGTCGACCTCCTACGAGCAGTACTTC. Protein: CASSLVGTSGSTSYEQYF.

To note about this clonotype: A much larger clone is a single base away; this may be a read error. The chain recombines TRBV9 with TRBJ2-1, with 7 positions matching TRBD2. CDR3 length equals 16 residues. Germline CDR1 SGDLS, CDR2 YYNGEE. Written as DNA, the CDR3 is TGTGGCAGCAGCACCGAAGCGGGATGGCGGCGGGGTGAGCAGTTCTTC. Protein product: CGSSTEAGWRRGEQFF.

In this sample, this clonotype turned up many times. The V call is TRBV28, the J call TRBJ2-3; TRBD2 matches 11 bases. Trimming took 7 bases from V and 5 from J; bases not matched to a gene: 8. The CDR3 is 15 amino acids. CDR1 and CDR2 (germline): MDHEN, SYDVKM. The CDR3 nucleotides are TGTGCCAGCAACCTTCTAGCGGGGGGTCGAGATACGCAGTATTTT. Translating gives CASNLLAGGRDTQYF. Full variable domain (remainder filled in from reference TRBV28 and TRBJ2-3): DVKVTQSSRYLVKRTGEKVFLECVQDMDHENMFWYRQDPGLGLRLIYFSYDVKMKEKGDIPEGYSVSREKKERFSLILESASTNQTSMYLCASNLLAGGRDTQYFGPGTRLTVL.

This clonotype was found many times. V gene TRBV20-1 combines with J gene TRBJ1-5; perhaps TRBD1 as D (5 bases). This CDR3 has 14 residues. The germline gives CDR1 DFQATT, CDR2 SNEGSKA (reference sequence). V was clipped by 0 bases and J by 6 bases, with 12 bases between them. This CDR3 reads CSARDGREVQPQHF. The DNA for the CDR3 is TGCAGTGCTAGAGACGGCAGGGAAGTTCAGCCCCAGCATTTT.

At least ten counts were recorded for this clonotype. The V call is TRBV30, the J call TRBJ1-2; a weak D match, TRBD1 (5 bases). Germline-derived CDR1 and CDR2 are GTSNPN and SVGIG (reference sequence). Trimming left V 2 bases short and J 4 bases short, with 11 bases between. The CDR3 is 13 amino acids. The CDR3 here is CAWSWGAGYGYTF. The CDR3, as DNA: TGTGCCTGGAGTTGGGGCGCCGGCTATGGCTACACCTTC.

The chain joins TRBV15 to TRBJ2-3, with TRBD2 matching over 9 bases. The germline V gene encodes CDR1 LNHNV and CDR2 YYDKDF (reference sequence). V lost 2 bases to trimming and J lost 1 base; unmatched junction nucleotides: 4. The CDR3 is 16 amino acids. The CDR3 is CATSRTRTSGTDTQYF. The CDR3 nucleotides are TGTGCCACCAGCAGAACCCGGACTAGCGGCACAGATACGCAGTATTTT.

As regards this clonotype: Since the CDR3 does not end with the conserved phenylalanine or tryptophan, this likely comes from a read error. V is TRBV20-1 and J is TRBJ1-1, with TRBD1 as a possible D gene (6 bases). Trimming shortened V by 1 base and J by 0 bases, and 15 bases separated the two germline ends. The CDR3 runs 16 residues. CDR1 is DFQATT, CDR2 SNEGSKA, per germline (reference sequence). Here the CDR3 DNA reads TGCAGTGCTAGAGCAGGGGCAACCCCCATGAACACTGAAGCTTTCTCT. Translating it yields CSARAGATPMNTEAFS.

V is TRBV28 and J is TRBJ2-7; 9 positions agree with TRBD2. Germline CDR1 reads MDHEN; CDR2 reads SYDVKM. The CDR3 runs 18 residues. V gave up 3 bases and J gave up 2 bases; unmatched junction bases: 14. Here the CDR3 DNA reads TGTGCCAGCAGTTTGGGCCCATTAAATCCTAGCGGGACCTACGAGCAGTACTTC. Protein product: CASSLGPLNPSGTYEQYF.

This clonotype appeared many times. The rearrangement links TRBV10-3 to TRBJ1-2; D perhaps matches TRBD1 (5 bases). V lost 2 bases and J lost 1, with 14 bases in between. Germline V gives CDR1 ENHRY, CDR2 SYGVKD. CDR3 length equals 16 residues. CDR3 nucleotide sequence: TGTGCCATCAGTGAGGGGTCGCAGGGTATTAACTATGGCTACACCTTC. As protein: CAISEGSQGINYGYTF.

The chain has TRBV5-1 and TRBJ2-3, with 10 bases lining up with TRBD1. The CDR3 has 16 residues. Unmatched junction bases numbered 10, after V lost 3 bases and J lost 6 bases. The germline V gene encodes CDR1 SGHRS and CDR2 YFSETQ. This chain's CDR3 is CASSYGRDRGPDTQYF. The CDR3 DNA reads TGCGCCAGCAGCTACGGCCGGGACAGGGGTCCGGATACGCAGTATTTT.

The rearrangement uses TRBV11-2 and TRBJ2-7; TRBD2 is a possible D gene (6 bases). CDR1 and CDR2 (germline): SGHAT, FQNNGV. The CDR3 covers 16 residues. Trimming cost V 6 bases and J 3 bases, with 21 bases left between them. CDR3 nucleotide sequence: TGTGCCAGCAGTAGAACCTTCGGGACTGCGAACTACGAGCAGTACTTC. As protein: CASSRTFGTANYEQYF.

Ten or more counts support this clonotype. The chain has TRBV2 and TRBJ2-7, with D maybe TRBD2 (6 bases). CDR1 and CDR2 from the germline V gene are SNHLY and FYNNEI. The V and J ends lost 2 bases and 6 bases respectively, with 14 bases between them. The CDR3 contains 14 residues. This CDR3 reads CASSEPAMGGEQYF. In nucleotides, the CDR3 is TGTGCCAGCAGTGAACCTGCGATGGGGGGCGAGCAGTACTTC.

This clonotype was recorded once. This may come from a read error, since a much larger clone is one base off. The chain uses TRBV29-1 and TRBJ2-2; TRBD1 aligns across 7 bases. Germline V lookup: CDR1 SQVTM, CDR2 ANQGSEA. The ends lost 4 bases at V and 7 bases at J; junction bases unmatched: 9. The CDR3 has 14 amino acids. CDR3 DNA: TGCAGCGTTGCACTCCAGGGGGACGTCGGGGAGCTGTTTTTT. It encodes CSVALQGDVGELFF.

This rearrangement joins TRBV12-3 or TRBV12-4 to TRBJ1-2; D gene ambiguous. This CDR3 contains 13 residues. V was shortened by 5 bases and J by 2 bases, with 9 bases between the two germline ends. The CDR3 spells CASSVQKNYGYTF. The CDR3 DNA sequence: TGTGCCAGCAGTGTACAGAAGAACTATGGCTACACCTTC.

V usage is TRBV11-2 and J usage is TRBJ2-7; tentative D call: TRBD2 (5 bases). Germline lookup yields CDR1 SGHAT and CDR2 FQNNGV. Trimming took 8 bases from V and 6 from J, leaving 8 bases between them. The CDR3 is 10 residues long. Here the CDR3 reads CASGEGEQYF. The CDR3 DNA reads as TGTGCCAGCGGCGAGGGCGAGCAGTACTTC.